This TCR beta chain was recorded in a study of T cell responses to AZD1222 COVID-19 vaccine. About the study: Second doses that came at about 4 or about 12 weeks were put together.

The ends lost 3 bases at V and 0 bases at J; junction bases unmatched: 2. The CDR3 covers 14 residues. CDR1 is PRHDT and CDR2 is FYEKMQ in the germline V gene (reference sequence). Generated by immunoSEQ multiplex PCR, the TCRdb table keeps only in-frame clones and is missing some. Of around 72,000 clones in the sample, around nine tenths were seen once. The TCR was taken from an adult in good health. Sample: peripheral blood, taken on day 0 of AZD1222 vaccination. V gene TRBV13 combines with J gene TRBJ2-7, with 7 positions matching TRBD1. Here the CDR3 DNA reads TGTGCCAGCAGCTTCGCAGGGGGCTCCTACGAGCAGTACTTC. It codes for CASSFAGGSYEQYF. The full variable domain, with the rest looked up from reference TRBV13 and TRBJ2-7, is AAGVIQSPRHLIKEKRETATLKCYPIPRHDTVYWYQQGPGQDPQFLISFYEKMQSDKGSIPDRFSAQQFSDYHSELNMSSLELGDSALYFCASSFAGGSYEQYFGPGTRLTVT.